A single sample is the source of the 2 T cell receptor beta chains below, sequenced in a study of blood T cell repertoires in COVID-19. Produced via immunoSEQ multiplex PCR; TCRdb's table is partial and in-frame only. This table has roughly 150,000 clones, about 87% appearing once. What was sequenced was peripheral blood. Receptors were obtained from a human donor in a cohort sampled during active COVID-19.

This clone was seen only once. J is TRBJ1-1 and V is TRBV5-5; D is possibly TRBD1 (5 bases). Germline-derived CDR1 and CDR2 are SGHKS and YYEKEE (reference sequence). The V gene lost 1 base and the J gene lost 4 bases, with 14 bases spanning the gap. The CDR3 has 15 amino acids. The CDR3 sequence: CASSLLGQGLTEAFF. CDR3 DNA sequence: TGTGCCAGCAGCTTGCTCGGGCAGGGCCTCACTGAAGCTTTCTTT.

V is TRBV19 and J is TRBJ2-1; 11 bases agree with TRBD1. Trimming at V came to 5 bases and at J to 4 bases, leaving 7 bases not matched to a gene. Germline V gene sequence: CDR1 LNHDA, CDR2 SQIVND (reference sequence). The CDR3 loop spans 16 amino acids. Here the CDR3 DNA reads TGTGCCAGTAGTGTTGGGACAGGGGGAGGGTACAATGAGCAGTTCTTC. Its translation: CASSVGTGGGYNEQFF.